The rows below give T cell receptor beta chains drawn from one sample of a study of T cells in Graves' hyperthyroidism and ophthalmopathy. TCRdb processed the multiplex PCR reads anew with MiXCR; each CDR3 protein has one entry. The sample consists of 500,000 to 700,000 distinct CDR3 sequences, roughly a sixth of them appearing once. The sample was blood. The receptor source for this set is a woman in her late teens or twenties with Graves' hyperthyroidism. Each CDR3 is given with its conserved first and last residue. Fields, in order: clone size, V gene, D gene, J gene, CDR3 protein, CDR3 DNA. A D gene is named only where the DNA matches it firmly. Some rows mark clone size as missing; the rest say once, few, many or name a class of expanded clone.

>once|TRBV7-2|-|TRBJ1-1
CAGSLGHQNTEAFF
TGTGCCGGCAGCTTGGGACACCAGAACACTGAAGCTTTCTTT
>many|TRBV30|-|TRBJ2-2
CAWTPTGELFF
TGTGCCTGGACGCCGACCGGGGAGCTGTTTTTT
>few|TRBV12-3/TRBV12-4|-|TRBJ2-7
CASSGRGWEQYF
TGTGCCAGCAGTGGACGGGGATGGGAGCAGTACTTC
>-|TRBV19|TRBD1|TRBJ1-2
CASKNRGLGYGYTF
TGTGCCAGTAAGAACAGGGGCCTGGGCTATGGCTACACCTTC
>-|TRBV6-1|TRBD1|TRBJ1-2
CASSVEGQGSYGYTF
TGTGCCAGCAGTGTCGAAGGACAGGGGAGCTATGGCTACACCTTC
>many|TRBV18|TRBD2|TRBJ2-1
CASSDVSGRARNEQFF
TGTGCCAGCTCAGACGTTAGCGGGAGGGCGCGGAATGAGCAGTTCTTC
>few|TRBV27|-|TRBJ2-2
CASGLVGSTGELFF
TGTGCCAGCGGCCTAGTAGGGAGCACCGGGGAGCTGTTTTTT
>-|TRBV5-1|-|TRBJ2-5
CASSFTPGHQETQYF
TGCGCCAGCAGCTTTACCCCGGGACACCAAGAGACCCAGTACTTC
>few|TRBV28|-|TRBJ1-4
CASSLLETNEKLFF
TGTGCCAGCAGTTTATTGGAAACTAATGAAAAACTGTTTTTT
>many|TRBV12-3/TRBV12-4|TRBD1|TRBJ1-3
CATFRRTGAYGNTIYF
TGTGCCACCTTCCGACGGACAGGGGCGTACGGAAACACCATATATTTT
>many|TRBV5-1|-|TRBJ2-3
CASSLESPSTDTQYF
TGCGCCAGCAGCTTGGAAAGTCCTAGCACAGATACGCAGTATTTT
>many|TRBV29-1|TRBD1|TRBJ1-6
CSVRDSFGSPLHF
TGCAGCGTTCGGGACAGTTTTGGTTCACCCCTCCACTTT
>few|TRBV19|-|TRBJ2-5
CASSIGGLLLGETQYF
TGTGCCAGTAGTATCGGGGGGCTCCTCCTCGGAGAGACCCAGTACTTC
>-|TRBV7-8|-|TRBJ1-5
CASSEVLAGSQPQHF
TGTGCCAGCAGCGAGGTTCTAGCAGGATCTCAGCCCCAGCATTTT
>-|TRBV4-1|-|TRBJ2-1
CASSRGLPGTDEQFF
TGCGCCAGCAGCCGTGGACTACCAGGGACCGATGAGCAGTTCTTC
>few|TRBV2|TRBD2|TRBJ2-7
CASSRHSGRNAYEQYF
TGTGCCAGCAGTCGCCATAGCGGGAGGAATGCCTACGAGCAGTACTTC
>few|TRBV7-9|-|TRBJ1-1
CASSLRGEPGEAFF
TGTGCCAGCAGCTTACGGGGGGAACCAGGTGAAGCTTTCTTT
>-|TRBV28|TRBD2|TRBJ2-7
CASTPPGLDSYEQYF
TGTGCCAGCACCCCCCCGGGACTAGACTCCTACGAGCAGTACTTC
>many|TRBV2|TRBD2|TRBJ2-2
CAREAGANTGELFF
TGTGCCAGAGAAGCGGGGGCGAACACCGGGGAGCTGTTTTTT
>-|TRBV12-3/TRBV12-4|TRBD2|TRBJ2-2
CASRPSGGNTGELFF
TGTGCCAGCAGGCCCAGCGGGGGAAACACCGGGGAGCTGTTTTTT
>many|TRBV7-2|TRBD2|TRBJ2-3
CASSPQVTAGGPLGTQYF
TGTGCCAGCAGCCCCCAGGTCACAGCGGGGGGACCCTTGGGTACGCAGTATTTT
>few|TRBV3-1|-|TRBJ1-2
CASSPYRGALNYGYTF
TGTGCCAGCAGCCCTTATAGGGGGGCGCTCAACTATGGCTACACCTTC
>-|TRBV19|TRBD1|TRBJ1-5
CASSTLTGDSNQPQHF
TGTGCCAGTAGTACCCTAACAGGGGATAGCAATCAGCCCCAGCATTTT
>-|TRBV7-2|TRBD1|TRBJ1-6
CASSLILTGGPYSPLHF
TGTGCCAGCAGCTTGATTTTGACAGGGGGCCCTTATTCACCCCTCCACTTT
>many|TRBV3-1|-|TRBJ1-5
CASSRDRNQPQHF
TGTGCCAGCAGCCGCGACAGGAATCAGCCCCAGCATTTT
>many|TRBV11-3|TRBD1|TRBJ2-3
CASSLESGGASDTQYF
TGTGCCAGCAGCTTAGAATCAGGGGGCGCATCTGATACGCAGTATTTT
>many|TRBV24-1|-|TRBJ2-3
CATSVSPTDTQYF
TGTGCCACCAGTGTTAGCCCCACAGATACGCAGTATTTT
>-|TRBV3-1|-|TRBJ2-5
CASTLRGPDRETQYF
TGTGCCAGCACCCTTCGCGGGCCAGACAGAGAGACCCAGTACTTC
>few|TRBV6-2/TRBV6-3|-|TRBJ1-4
CASSSPGSGREKLFF
TGTGCCAGCAGTTCCCCCGGATCTGGACGGGAAAAACTGTTTTTT